The clone carrying this T cell receptor beta chain was seen repeatedly, ten times or more. What it binds is unknown. The CDR3 has 16 amino acids. With 4 bases removed from V and 0 bases from J, the gap between germline ends came to 16 bases. The V gene's germline CDR1 is SGHDN and CDR2 FVKESK. This specimen comes from a study of CD8 T cells in ankylosing spondylitis. Study conclusions and caveats: Researchers report that disease-linked clones proved CD8+ and relatively rare in peripheral blood.

A quantitative 5'-RACE method, one with molecular barcodes, was used to make TCR beta libraries. MiXCR, run by TCRdb on the 5' RACE reads, gives a single entry per CDR3 protein. The repertoire consists of under 85,000 distinct CDR3 sequences, with about 5% occurring once and the leading ten covering about 2.2%. V usage is TRBV14 and J usage is TRBJ2-7, with D uncertain. The receptor was derived from a male donor with ankylosing spondylitis or in good health (not recorded which). The sample consisted of blood, either unsorted or a sorted T cell fraction (not recorded which). The DNA of the CDR3 is TGTGCCAGCAGCCCCTTTCGACTGACGGGCTCCTACGAGCAGTACTTC. It translates to CASSPFRLTGSYEQYF.